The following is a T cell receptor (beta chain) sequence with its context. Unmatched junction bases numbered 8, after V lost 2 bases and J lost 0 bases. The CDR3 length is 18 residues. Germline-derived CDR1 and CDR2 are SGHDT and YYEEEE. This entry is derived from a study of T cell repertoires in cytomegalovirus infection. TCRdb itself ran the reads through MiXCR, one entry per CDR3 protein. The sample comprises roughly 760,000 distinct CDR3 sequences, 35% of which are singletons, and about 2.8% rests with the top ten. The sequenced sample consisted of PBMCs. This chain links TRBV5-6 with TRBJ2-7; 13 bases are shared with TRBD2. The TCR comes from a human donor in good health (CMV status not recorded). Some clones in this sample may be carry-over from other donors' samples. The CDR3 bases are TGTGCCAGCAGCTTAGGGACTAGCGGGGATGGATTCTCCTACGAGCAGTACTTC. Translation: CASSLGTSGDGFSYEQYF.